The 22 T cell receptor beta chains listed next were all sequenced from one sample in a study of blood T cell repertoires in COVID-19. Sequencing used immunoSEQ multiplex PCR; TCRdb keeps in-frame clones, though not all of them. This sample has hundreds of thousands of clones, with approximately 86% found just once. Sequences were obtained from peripheral blood. These receptors were obtained from a woman aged 70 to 79 with COVID-19, enrolled during active disease.

The genes are TRBV4-1 and TRBJ2-3; 9 bases agree with TRBD1. From germline, CDR1 is MGHRA and CDR2 YSYEKL. This CDR3 region has 15 residues. V shed 4 bases, J shed 4 bases, and the junction held 6 bases outside the gene matches. CDR3 DNA sequence: TGCGCCAGCAGCCGGACAGGGGTCGGCGCAGATACGCAGTATTTT. It is translated as CASSRTGVGADTQYF.

V and J are TRBV2 and TRBJ2-1, with TRBD2 matching 8 bases. CDR3 size: 14 residues. The V and J ends lost 7 bases and 4 bases, in that order; junction bases with no gene match: 6. Germline CDR1 SNHLY, CDR2 FYNNEI. The CDR3 nucleotides are TGTGCCAGCACTTCTCGCGGGGGGTACAATGAGCAGTTCTTC. Translated: CASTSRGGYNEQFF.

The V gene is TRBV5-6, the J gene TRBJ1-2, with 8 bases lining up with TRBD1. There are 15 residues in the CDR3. Germline CDR1 SGHDT, CDR2 YYEEEE. V was pared by 0 bases and J by 7 bases, with 8 bases of the junction left unmatched. This CDR3 reads CASSLVSGGRGGYTF. The CDR3 nucleotides are TGTGCCAGCAGCTTGGTATCAGGGGGCAGAGGTGGCTACACCTTC.

The rearrangement joins TRBV27 to TRBJ2-3; TRBD1 aligns across 8 bases. Germline V CDR1 and CDR2: MNHEY, SMNVEV (reference sequence). The CDR3 runs to 15 residues. With V trimmed by 5 bases and J by 4 bases, 8 bases remained unmatched. CDR3 coding DNA: TGTGCCAGCAGTGATTGGACAGGGTCCGCAGATACGCAGTATTTT. Translated: CASSDWTGSADTQYF.

V usage is TRBV7-9 and J usage is TRBJ1-1; no definite D call. V was trimmed by 5 bases and J by 3 bases, leaving 4 bases between them. Germline V gene lookup returns CDR1 SEHNR and CDR2 FQNEAQ (reference sequence). The CDR3 runs to 11 residues. The CDR3 spells CASSVDTEAFF. The CDR3 nucleotides are TGTGCCAGCAGCGTCGACACTGAAGCTTTCTTT.

The rearrangement links TRBV5-1 to TRBJ1-5, with D hard to call. Germline CDR1 and CDR2: SGHRS and YFSETQ. Trimming took 4 bases from V and 10 from J, leaving 18 bases between them. This CDR3 has 14 amino acids. The CDR3 protein is CASSLSGDPGPQHF. Written as DNA, the CDR3 is TGCGCCAGCAGCCTATCTGGAGATCCCGGACCCCAGCATTTT.

CDR3 sequence: CASSPPTGTGSDEQYF. The CDR3 DNA follows: TGCGCCAGCAGCCCCCCAACCGGGACAGGGAGCGACGAGCAGTACTTC. The chain employs TRBV5-1 and TRBJ2-7, with 9 nucleotides matching TRBD1. V lost 4 bases, J lost 5 bases, and 13 bases stayed unmatched. The CDR3 covers 16 residues. The germline V gene has CDR1 SGHRS and CDR2 YFSETQ.

The chain employs TRBV5-1 and TRBJ1-4; TRBD1 matches at 7 bases. The CDR3 contains 14 residues. Germline V CDR1 and CDR2: SGHRS, YFSETQ. Germline trimming cut 4 bases from V and 4 bases from J; bases unmatched to any gene: 4. CDR3 sequence: CASSPGQINEKLFF. The CDR3 DNA reads as TGCGCCAGCAGCCCGGGACAGATTAATGAAAAACTGTTTTTT.

V usage is TRBV19 and J usage is TRBJ2-3; D is perhaps TRBD1 (6 bases). The CDR3 contains 16 residues. Germline values: CDR1 LNHDA, CDR2 SQIVND (reference sequence). Deletions cut 7 bases from V and 0 bases from J, with 17 bases between. CDR3 DNA sequence: TGTGCCAGTAAGAGAGGGGCGGACAGTAGCACAGATACGCAGTATTTT. Residues: CASKRGADSSTDTQYF.

This chain joins TRBV19 and TRBJ2-1; 10 bases are shared with TRBD2. The V gene end was trimmed by 1 base and the J gene end by 7 bases; junction bases not matched to a gene: 7. The CDR3 has 16 residues. Germline CDR1 is LNHDA and CDR2 is SQIVND (reference sequence). Here the CDR3 reads CASSIGRAGGLNEQFF. The CDR3 coding sequence is TGTGCCAGTAGTATAGGGCGAGCGGGGGGGCTAAATGAGCAGTTCTTC.

The J gene is TRBJ2-7, the V gene TRBV29-1; a weak D match, TRBD2 (6 bases). There are 12 residues in the CDR3. V was shortened by 7 bases and J by 5 bases, with 15 bases between the two germline ends. CDR1 and CDR2 from the germline V gene are SQVTM and ANQGSEA. This CDR3 reads CSALRGPNEQYF. The CDR3 nucleotides read TGCAGCGCTCTGCGGGGCCCCAACGAGCAGTACTTC.

This clone was counted a single time. The chain has TRBV4-3 and TRBJ2-2; the match to TRBD2 covers 15 bases. CDR1 is LGHNA, CDR2 YSLEER, per germline. The CDR3 spans 16 residues. Germline trimming cut 4 bases from V and 6 bases from J; bases unmatched to any gene: 3. CDR3 loop: CASSLGLAGGPGELFF. The CDR3, as DNA: TGCGCCAGCAGCCTAGGACTAGCGGGGGGGCCCGGGGAGCTGTTTTTT.

The sample holds a few counts of this clone. This sequence joins TRBV4-1 and TRBJ1-4; 10 nucleotides line up with TRBD1. V trimming: 0 bases; J trimming: 11 bases; junction bases outside the gene matches: 9. CDR3 size: 16 residues. CDR1 and CDR2 from the germline V gene are MGHRA and YSYEKL. The CDR3 DNA follows: TGCGCCAGCAGCCAAGATGAAATGACAGGGGGCGCGAAACTGTTTTTT. Its protein product is CASSQDEMTGGAKLFF.

This clone occurred once. The genes are TRBV18 and TRBJ2-7; possibly TRBD1 for D (6 bases). Trimming left V 4 bases short and J 4 bases short, with 20 bases between. The CDR3 length is 16 residues. Per the germline V gene, CDR1 is KGHSH and CDR2 is LQKENI. This CDR3 is CASSLTTGTLRYEQYF. The CDR3 nucleotides are TGTGCCAGCTCACTCACGACAGGTACCTTGAGGTACGAGCAGTACTTC.

This clone was counted between two and nine times. V is TRBV7-9 and J is TRBJ1-1, with D perhaps matching TRBD1 (6 bases). The CDR3 covers 13 residues. Germline CDR1 reads SEHNR; CDR2 reads FQNEAQ (reference sequence). The V and J ends lost 1 base and 5 bases respectively, with 8 bases between them. The CDR3 region has the DNA TGTGCCAGCAGCTTAGACAGGGTAACTGAAGCTTTCTTT. The encoded protein is CASSLDRVTEAFF.

The chain carries TRBV2 and TRBJ2-2, with 9 positions matching TRBD1. The CDR3 consists of 15 residues. J was trimmed by 3 bases and V by 7 bases; bases with no gene match: 6. From germline, CDR1 is SNHLY and CDR2 FYNNEI. DNA of the CDR3: TGTGCCAGCAAGGACACAGGGGGCGACACCGGGGAGCTGTTTTTT. Encoded protein: CASKDTGGDTGELFF.

CDR3 protein: CASSQDEGDTYEQYF. CDR3 nucleotides: TGCGCCAGCAGCCAAGATGAAGGCGACACCTACGAGCAGTACTTC. This sequence joins TRBV4-3 and TRBJ2-7; no reliable D call. The CDR3 is 15 residues long. Trimming cost V 0 bases and J 2 bases, with 11 bases left between them. Per the germline V gene, CDR1 is LGHNA and CDR2 is YSLEER.

This sequence joins TRBV19 and TRBJ1-5, with 8 bases matching TRBD1. The CDR3 consists of 15 residues. Trimming took 7 bases from V and 3 from J; bases not matched to a gene: 8. The germline V gene encodes CDR1 LNHDA and CDR2 SQIVND (reference sequence). Here the CDR3 reads CASTRTGSNNQPQHF. The CDR3 coding sequence is TGTGCCAGTACCCGGACAGGGAGCAACAATCAGCCCCAGCATTTT.

V and J are TRBV14 and TRBJ1-1; unclear D gene. The length of the CDR3 is 12 residues. Germline lookup yields CDR1 SGHDN and CDR2 FVKESK. The V end was cut by 3 bases, the J end by 4 bases, with 6 bases between. The CDR3 sequence is CASSHRFTEAFF. The CDR3 DNA is TGTGCCAGCAGCCACAGGTTCACTGAAGCTTTCTTT.

The CDR3 DNA reads as TGTGCCAGCAGCTCCGGACTAGGCCACCCCCAGAACACCGGGGAGCTGTTTTTT. Its translation: CASSSGLGHPQNTGELFF. The chain is built from TRBV7-9 and TRBJ2-2; TRBD2 matches at 7 bases. J was trimmed by 1 base and V by 4 bases; bases with no gene match: 12. The V gene's germline CDR1 is SEHNR and CDR2 FQNEAQ (reference sequence). The CDR3 totals 18 residues. Supplemented by reference TRBV7-9 and TRBJ2-2, the full variable domain reads DTGVSQNPRHKITKRGQNVTFRCDPISEHNRLYWYRQTLGQGPEFLTYFQNEAQLEKSRLLSDRFSAERPKGSFSTLEIQRTEQGDSAMYLCASSSGLGHPQNTGELFFGEGSRLTVL.

This chain joins TRBV5-1 and TRBJ1-1; no reliable D call. The CDR3 sequence is 14 residues long. Germline V gene lookup returns CDR1 SGHRS and CDR2 YFSETQ. Trimming shortened V by 0 bases and J by 5 bases, and 11 bases separated the two germline ends. This CDR3 is CASSLVPGSTEAFF. The CDR3 DNA follows: TGCGCCAGCAGCTTGGTACCGGGGAGTACTGAAGCTTTCTTT.

The chain combines TRBV28 with TRBJ2-1; D is unclear. Germline V gene lookup returns CDR1 MDHEN and CDR2 SYDVKM. Trimming left V 1 base short and J 6 bases short, with 7 bases between. This CDR3 has 13 amino acids. CDR3 loop: CASSLSLLNEQFF. For the CDR3, the DNA is TGTGCCAGCAGTTTATCCCTCCTCAATGAGCAGTTCTTC. Variable domain in full (rest from reference TRBV28 and TRBJ2-1): DVKVTQSSRYLVKRTGEKVFLECVQDMDHENMFWYRQDPGLGLRLIYFSYDVKMKEKGDIPEGYSVSREKKERFSLILESASTNQTSMYLCASSLSLLNEQFFGPGTRLTVL.